Shown below are 5 T cell receptor beta chains from a single sample sequenced in a study of read filtering for tumor transcriptome and immune sequencing. Molecular barcoded adaptors covering alpha/delta and beta/gamma chains were used on 400 ng RNA. TCRdb analysed the reads with MiXCR anew, one entry per CDR3 protein. Here the sample spans 100,000 to 150,000 distinct CDR3 sequences, approximately 13% being singletons. Sequencing was done on a sample of a population of CD138-negative cells sorted from bone marrow. The source is a donor at least 40 years old with multiple myeloma.

This clonotype appeared many times. The rearrangement links TRBV2 to TRBJ2-3; 8 nucleotides agree with TRBD1. Germline V gene lookup returns CDR1 SNHLY and CDR2 FYNNEI. Unmatched junction bases numbered 8, after V lost 6 bases and J lost 3 bases. The CDR3 consists of 15 residues. As DNA, the CDR3 is TGTGCCAGCAGCAACGAGGACAGGGAAACAGATACGCAGTATTTT. The encoded protein is CASSNEDRETDTQYF.

This clonotype occurred many times. The CDR3 protein is CSVAPTGAYEQYF. The CDR3 DNA reads TGCAGCGTTGCCCCCACTGGGGCCTACGAGCAGTACTTC. The V gene is TRBV29-1, the J gene TRBJ2-7; no reliable D call. CDR3 length equals 13 residues. Trimming removed 4 bases from V and 2 bases from J, with 12 bases in between. Germline assignment: CDR1 SQVTM and CDR2 ANQGSEA.

Ten or more counts support this clonotype. The CDR3 reads CASSYYGGSSYEQYF. CDR3 DNA sequence: TGTGCCAGCAGTTACTATGGCGGAAGCTCCTACGAGCAGTACTTC. The rearrangement links TRBV6-2 or TRBV6-3 to TRBJ2-7; D gene uncertain. Germline V gene lookup returns CDR1 MNHEY and CDR2 SVGEGT. The CDR3 runs 15 residues. V was shortened by 1 base and J by 0 bases, with 10 bases between the two germline ends.

The sample holds many counts of this clonotype. The chain uses TRBV12-3 or TRBV12-4 and TRBJ2-5; the D gene is possibly TRBD1 (5 bases). Trimming stripped 4 bases from V and 4 bases from J, with 13 bases between. The CDR3 runs to 14 residues. The CDR3 DNA reads TGTGCCAGCAGTTCCCTTGACAGTACAGAGACCCAGTACTTC. Translating it yields CASSSLDSTETQYF.

The chain is built from TRBV7-8 and TRBJ2-2, with D perhaps matching TRBD2 (6 bases). The CDR3 runs 16 residues. V lost 3 bases to trimming and J lost 2 bases, with 13 bases between them. Germline-derived CDR1 and CDR2 are SGHVS and FQNEAQ. CDR3 sequence reads: CASSFPGTLNTGELFF. As DNA, the CDR3 is TGTGCCAGCAGCTTTCCCGGGACTCTTAACACCGGGGAGCTGTTTTTT. The full variable domain, with the rest looked up from reference TRBV7-8 and TRBJ2-2, is GAGVSQSPRYKVAKRGQDVALRCDPISGHVSLFWYQQALGQGPEFLTYFQNEAQLDKSGLPSDRFFAERPEGSVSTLKIQRTQQEDSAVYLCASSFPGTLNTGELFFGEGSRLTVL.